This T cell receptor beta chain was sequenced during a study of shared clonotypes between healthy human individuals. The authors ran unsorted PBMC replicate PCRs on about 320 ng DNA, around 33,000 T cell genomes. Clones were read by immunoSEQ multiplex PCR, and TCRdb kept only the in-frame ones, dropping some. The table includes over 400,000 clones, approximately 81% detected once. V lost 6 bases and J lost 6; bases outside the gene matches: 15. Germline V lookup: CDR1 MDHEN, CDR2 SYDVKM. This CDR3 has 19 amino acids. General observations from the study: What limited the represented genetic and exposure-history diversity was the small number of donors.

On this clone: Its cognate antigen is unknown.

Material: PBMCs. The chain couples TRBV28 to TRBJ2-2, with TRBD2 matching over 14 bases. This clonotype originated in a woman aged 40 to 50 in good health. Some clones in this sample may be carry-over from other donors' samples. Here the CDR3 reads CASSTTGGTSGSRPGELFF. For the CDR3, the DNA is TGTGCCAGCAGCACTACGGGGGGGACTAGCGGGAGTAGGCCCGGGGAGCTGTTTTTT.